Below, one T cell receptor (beta chain) is given with its context. Its antigen is still unknown. No much larger clonotype is one base removed from it; base qualities were not supplied. For repertoire sequencing, the TCR beta CDR3 regions were amplified from RNA transcripts. The first round was an RT-PCR using HTBI primers with the Qiagen OneStep RT-PCR kit, and this first round was followed by a second-round multiplex PCR, then size selection and purification. Sequencing of the libraries was carried out on an Illumina HiSeq2000 in paired-end mode with 100 bp reads. Per the authors' processing: SOAPnuke was used to process the reads, removing any read that contained adapters or uncalled bases, had a mean Phred below 15, or lacked an exact match to the constant primer or identifier. High-quality paired reads were merged with COPE v1.2.5. Unique nucleotide sequences were defined as clonotypes and aligned to IMGT TRB V, D and J references using MiTCR v1.1. Analysis was restricted to V-J combinations with a frequency above 0.0001, which covered about 99% of repertoires. A TCR clonal expansion and chaos score per V-J combination was defined as the ratio of F50 clonal expansion to chaos observed in the TCRdist matrix. Welch's t-statistics and random forest were used to narrow the features down to around 12 V-J combinations, which were then fed into a naive Bayes classifier. The similarity between thyroid and blood repertoires was quantified using the Morisita-Horn index. Using fastp at Q25 and MiXCR, TCRdb reprocessed the public reads and kept productive beta chains. Each CDR3 protein gets just one entry, which takes the most common genes and DNA from the rows behind it. The authors' filters were not applied to this entry. The sample records 300,000 to 450,000 distinct CDR3 sequences, about 18% of which are singletons. Roughly 2.3% of the sample is held by the ten biggest clonotypes.

These data come from a study of Graves' ophthalmopathy and Graves' hyperthyroidism listed by TCRdb under 2018. Regarding the research as a whole: Peripheral blood was collected before any treatment was given, at the time of initial diagnosis. The study used signatures of the TCR beta repertoire to tell Graves' ophthalmopathy apart from Graves' hyperthyroidism and to predict which patients would progress to ophthalmopathy. In total, some 140 blood samples were TCR-sequenced: 43 ophthalmopathy, 75 hyperthyroidism and about 17 hyperthyroidism-to-ophthalmopathy patients. To explore V-J signatures that distinguish ophthalmopathy from hyperthyroidism, a discovery set of about a hundred patients was enrolled, made up of 43 with ophthalmopathy and roughly 55 with stable hyperthyroidism. The independent validation cohort included around 19 hyperthyroidism patients plus 17 patients who later progressed from hyperthyroidism to ophthalmopathy. In a handful of hyperthyroidism patients, the T-cell repertoire of thyroid tissue was compared with the T-cell repertoire of blood. Following sampling, methimazole starting at 30 mg daily was administered to hyperthyroidism patients, and high-dose intravenous methylprednisolone was administered to ophthalmopathy patients. Beyond this particular receptor, the publication reports: No statistical method was used to predetermine the sample size, and group allocation was not hidden from the investigators. Most expanded thyroid clonotypes with a frequency above 0.001 also appeared in blood, which suggests that blood repertoires may reflect the immune response in the thyroid. In validation, the model predicted ophthalmopathy progression with 70.59% sensitivity and roughly 72% specificity; 12 predicted patients were CT-confirmed with GO in a median of roughly 6.8 months. In cross-validation, the 13-signature model distinguished ophthalmopathy from stable hyperthyroidism with more than 85% sensitivity and 81% to 82% specificity, while in the test set the corresponding values were about 80% and 75%.

V has 5 bases trimmed and J has 0 bases trimmed; junction bases matching no gene number 10. Taken from cysteine to phenylalanine, the CDR3 has 16 residues. CDR3 DNA is the only sequence kept; it has 48 bases, read in frame from the first base. CDR1 and CDR2 are drawn from the germline V gene (reference sequence): LNHDA, SQIVND. Hyperthyroidism was defined as stable when no progression to ophthalmopathy occurred within 18 months of follow-up. Patients with hyperthyroidism were aged 18 to 65 years, had been newly diagnosed, and had a disease duration of less than 2 months. Anyone with other autoimmune diseases, uncontrolled infections, pregnancy or lactation was excluded from the study. Clinical symptoms, serum thyroxine, TRAb, thyroid ultrasound and orbital computed tomography were used for diagnosis. Ficoll-Paque density gradient centrifugation was used to isolate PBMCs from approximately 10 ml of fresh peripheral blood. Total RNA was extracted with Trizol reagent and quality-checked on an Agilent 2100 Bioanalyzer.

Input material: peripheral blood. This receptor chain uses TRBV19 and TRBJ2-7; TRBD2 fits 7 bases in the junction. The sequence was collected from an adult woman with stable Graves' hyperthyroidism. The nucleotides are TGTGCCAGTAGTGGGTCGACTAGCCTTAGCTCCTACGAGCAGTACTTC. Translated, this is CASSGSTSLSSYEQYF.